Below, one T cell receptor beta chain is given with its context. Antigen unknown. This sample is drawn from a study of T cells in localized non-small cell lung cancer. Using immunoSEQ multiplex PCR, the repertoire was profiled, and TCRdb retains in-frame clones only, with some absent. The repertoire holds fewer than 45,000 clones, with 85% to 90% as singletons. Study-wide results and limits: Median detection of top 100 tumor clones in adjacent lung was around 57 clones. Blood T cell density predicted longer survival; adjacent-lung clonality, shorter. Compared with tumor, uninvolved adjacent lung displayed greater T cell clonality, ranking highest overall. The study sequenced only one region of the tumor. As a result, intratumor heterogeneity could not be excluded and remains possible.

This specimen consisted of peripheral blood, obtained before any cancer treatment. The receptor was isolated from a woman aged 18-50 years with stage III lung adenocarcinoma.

CDR3 coding DNA: TGTGCCAGCTCACTGCGGACAGCGCCGAACACTGAAGCTTTCTTT. Amino acid sequence: CASSLRTAPNTEAFF. This chain joins TRBV18 and TRBJ1-1; tentative D call: TRBD1 (6 bases). CDR1 is KGHSH and CDR2 is LQKENI in the germline V gene. The ends were cut back, 4 bases at V and 1 base at J, with 13 bases in the middle. The CDR3 contains 15 residues.